This entry is about one TCR beta chain. Germline V gives CDR1 KGHDR, CDR2 SFDVKD. V shed 1 base, J shed 2 bases, and the junction held 4 bases outside the gene matches. The CDR3 loop spans 16 amino acids. The data are from a study of blood T cell repertoires in COVID-19. Profiled with immunoSEQ multiplex PCR; TCRdb holds only in-frame clones, not every one. The repertoire has approximately 170,000 clones, about 88% of them found once; the top ten carry roughly 26%. Sequenced: peripheral blood. The V call is TRBV24-1, the J call TRBJ2-5; TRBD1 agrees at 9 bases. This clonotype was obtained from a man aged 60 to 75 with acute or convalescent COVID-19. CDR3 sequence (DNA): TGTGCCACCAGTGATTTCCTGACAGGGGGACAAGAGACCCAGTACTTC. Its protein is CATSDFLTGGQETQYF.